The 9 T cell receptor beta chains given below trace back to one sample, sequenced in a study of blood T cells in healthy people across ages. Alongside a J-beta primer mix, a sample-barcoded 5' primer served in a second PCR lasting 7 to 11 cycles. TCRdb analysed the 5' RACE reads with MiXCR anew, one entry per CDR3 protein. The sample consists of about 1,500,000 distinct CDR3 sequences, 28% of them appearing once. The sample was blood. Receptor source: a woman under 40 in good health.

The CDR3 bases are TGTGCCAGCAGCCAGACATATATCACTGAAGCTTTCTTT. Amino acids: CASSQTYITEAFF. The rearrangement uses TRBV7-7 and TRBJ1-1; D gene uncertain. The CDR3 covers 13 residues. CDR1 is SSHAT, CDR2 FNYEAQ, per germline (reference sequence). Trimming stripped 5 bases from V and 4 bases from J, with 11 bases between.

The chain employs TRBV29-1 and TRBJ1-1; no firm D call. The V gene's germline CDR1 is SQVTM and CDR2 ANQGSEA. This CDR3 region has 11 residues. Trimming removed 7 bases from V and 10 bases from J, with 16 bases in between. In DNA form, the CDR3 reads TGCAGCGCCGGTGGGGAATCGGCAGCTTTCTTT. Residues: CSAGGESAAFF. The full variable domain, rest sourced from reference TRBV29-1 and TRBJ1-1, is SAVISQKPSRDICQRGTSLTIQCQVDSQVTMMFWYRQQPGQSLTLIATANQGSEATYESGFVIDKFPISRPNLTFSTLTVSNMSPEDSSIYLCSAGGESAAFFGQGTRLTVV.

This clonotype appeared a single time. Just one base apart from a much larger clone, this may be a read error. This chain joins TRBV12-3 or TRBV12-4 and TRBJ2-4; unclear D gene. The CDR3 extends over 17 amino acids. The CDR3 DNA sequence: TGTGCCGGCAGCCCCCGGGCTTTCGGTATAGGCAAAAACATTCAGTACTTC. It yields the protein CAGSPRAFGIGKNIQYF.

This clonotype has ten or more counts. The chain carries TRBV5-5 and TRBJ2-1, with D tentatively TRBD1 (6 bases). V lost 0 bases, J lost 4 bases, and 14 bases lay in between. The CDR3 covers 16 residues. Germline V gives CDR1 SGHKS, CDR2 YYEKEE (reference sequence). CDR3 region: CASSLDGQKLYNEQFF. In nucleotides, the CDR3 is TGTGCCAGCAGCTTGGACGGACAGAAACTTTACAATGAGCAGTTCTTC. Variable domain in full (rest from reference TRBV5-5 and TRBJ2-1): DAGVTQSPTHLIKTRGQQVTLRCSPISGHKSVSWYQQVLGQGPQFIFQYYEKEERGRGNFPDRFSARQFPNYSSELNVNALLLGDSALYLCASSLDGQKLYNEQFFGPGTRLTVL.

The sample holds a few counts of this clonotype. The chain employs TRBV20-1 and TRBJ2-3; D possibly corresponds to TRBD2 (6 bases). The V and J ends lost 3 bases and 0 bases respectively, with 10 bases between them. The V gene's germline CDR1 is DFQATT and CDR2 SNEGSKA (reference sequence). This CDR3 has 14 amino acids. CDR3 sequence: CSASSGTSTDTQYF. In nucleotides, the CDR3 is TGCAGTGCTAGCTCCGGGACTAGCACAGATACGCAGTATTTT.

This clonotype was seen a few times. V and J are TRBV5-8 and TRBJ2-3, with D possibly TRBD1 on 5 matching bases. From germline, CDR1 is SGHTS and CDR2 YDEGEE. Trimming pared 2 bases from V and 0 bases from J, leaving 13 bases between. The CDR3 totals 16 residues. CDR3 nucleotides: TGTGCCAGCAGCTTACCCAGGGAAAGAAGCACAGATACGCAGTATTTT. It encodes CASSLPRERSTDTQYF.

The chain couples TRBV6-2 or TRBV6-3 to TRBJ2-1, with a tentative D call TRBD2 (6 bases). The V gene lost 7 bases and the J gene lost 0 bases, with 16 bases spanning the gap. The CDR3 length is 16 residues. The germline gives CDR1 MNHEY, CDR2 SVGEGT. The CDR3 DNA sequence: TGTGCCAGCACCCCCTTTGCAGCGGGCTCCTACAATGAGCAGTTCTTC. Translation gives CASTPFAAGSYNEQFF.

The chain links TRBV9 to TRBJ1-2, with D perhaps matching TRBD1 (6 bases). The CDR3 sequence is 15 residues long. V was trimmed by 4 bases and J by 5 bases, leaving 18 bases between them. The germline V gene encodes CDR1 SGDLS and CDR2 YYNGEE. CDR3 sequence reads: CASSPEGRGGYGYTF. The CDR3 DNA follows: TGTGCCAGCAGCCCCGAGGGCAGGGGAGGGTATGGCTACACCTTC.

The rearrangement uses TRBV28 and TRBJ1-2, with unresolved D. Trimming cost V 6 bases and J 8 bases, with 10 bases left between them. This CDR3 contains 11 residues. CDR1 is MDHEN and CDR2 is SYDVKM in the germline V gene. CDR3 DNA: TGTGCCAGCAGGTTAGGACTAGGCTACACCTTC. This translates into CASRLGLGYTF.